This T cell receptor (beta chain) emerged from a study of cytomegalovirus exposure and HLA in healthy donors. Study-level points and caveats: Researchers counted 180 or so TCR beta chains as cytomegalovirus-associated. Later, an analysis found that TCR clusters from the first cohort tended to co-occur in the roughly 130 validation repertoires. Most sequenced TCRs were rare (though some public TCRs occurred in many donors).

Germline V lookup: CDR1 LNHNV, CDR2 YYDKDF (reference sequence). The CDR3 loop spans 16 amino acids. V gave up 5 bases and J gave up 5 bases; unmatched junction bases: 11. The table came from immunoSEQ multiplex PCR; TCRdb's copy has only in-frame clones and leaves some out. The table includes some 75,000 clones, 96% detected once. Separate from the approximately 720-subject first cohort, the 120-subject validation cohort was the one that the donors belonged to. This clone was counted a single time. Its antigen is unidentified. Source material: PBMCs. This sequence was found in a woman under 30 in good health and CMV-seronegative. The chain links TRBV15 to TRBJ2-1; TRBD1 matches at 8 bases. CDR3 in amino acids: CATSPEQGARNNEQFF. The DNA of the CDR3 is TGTGCCACCAGCCCCGAGCAGGGGGCGAGGAACAATGAGCAGTTCTTC.